One and the same sample provided the 2 T cell receptor beta chains below, sequenced in a study of blood T cells in healthy people across ages. Then a second PCR, running about 6 to 11 cycles, was carried out with a sample-barcoded 5' primer and a J-beta primer mix. One entry per CDR3 protein, called by TCRdb with MiXCR from the 5' RACE reads. The profile shows roughly 1.7 million distinct CDR3 sequences, roughly 32% of them singletons. Sequencing input: blood. These receptors all come from a woman aged 30 to 39 in good health.

This clonotype showed up just a few times. The genes are TRBV2 and TRBJ2-6; D not certain. Trimming stripped 3 bases from V and 0 bases from J, with 9 bases between. The CDR3 extends over 16 amino acids. The germline V gene encodes CDR1 SNHLY and CDR2 FYNNEI. This CDR3 reads CASSDSRSSGANVLTF. The CDR3 nucleotides read TGTGCCAGCAGTGATAGCCGCTCCTCTGGGGCCAACGTCCTGACTTTC.

This clonotype came up many times. The gene calls are TRBV20-1 and TRBJ2-7; TRBD1 might be the D (7 bases). Trimming took off 3 bases at V and 7 bases at J, with 19 bases between the two ends. Germline V gene lookup returns CDR1 DFQATT and CDR2 SNEGSKA (reference sequence). This CDR3 region has 14 residues. The CDR3 is CSASRQGGGSEQYF. CDR3 DNA sequence: TGCAGTGCTAGCAGACAGGGAGGAGGTAGTGAGCAGTACTTC.